A selection of T cell receptor beta chains follows, all from one sample in a study of CD4 T cells in relation to SARS-CoV-2 and coronaviruses. These TCRs' antigens remain unknown. Produced via immunoSEQ multiplex PCR; TCRdb's table is partial and in-frame only. The data contain just over 25,000 clones, roughly 80% of them singletons. The specimen was CD4+ T cells from PBMCs, cultured in vitro. These receptors were taken from a human donor in good health. Each CDR3 is given with its conserved first and last residue. The order of the fields is J gene, V gene, D gene, clone size, CDR3 DNA, CDR3 protein. The D gene is left open where the match is weak. A row's size may be missing; if present it is once, few, many or a size class.

>TRBJ1-5|TRBV18|TRBD1|-
TGTGCCAGCTCACGGGACAGGGTGGGCAATCAGCCCCAGCATTTT
CASSRDRVGNQPQHF
>TRBJ1-4|TRBV6-5|TRBD1|-
TGTGCCAGCACAGGGGGGCCATCTGAAAAACTGTTTTTT
CASTGGPSEKLFF
>TRBJ1-1|TRBV7-9|-|few
TGTGCCAGCAGCTTACAGGCCAACACTGAAGCTTTCTTT
CASSLQANTEAFF
>TRBJ2-3|TRBV4-3|-|-
TGCGCCAGCAGCCAAGGACTTCTTAGCACAGATACGCAGTATTTT
CASSQGLLSTDTQYF
>TRBJ2-7|TRBV5-1|-|-
TGCGCCAGCAGCCCCGTTGTGAGGGGCGAGCAGTACTTC
CASSPVVRGEQYF
>TRBJ1-2|TRBV7-2|-|few
TGTGCCAGCAGCTTTAGGACAGCCCCTGCTAACTATGGCTACACCTTC
CASSFRTAPANYGYTF
>TRBJ2-2|TRBV19|TRBD1|few
TGTGCCAGTAGGGGACAGACTACCGGGGAGCTGTTTTTT
CASRGQTTGELFF
>TRBJ2-7|TRBV18|TRBD1|-
TGTGCCAGCTCACTAAACCGGGACAGGGAATCCGAGCAGTACTTC
CASSLNRDRESEQYF
>TRBJ1-4|TRBV5-1|-|-
TGCGCCAGCAGCCCCCTAGTACGGCAGGGTAATGAAAAACTGTTTTTT
CASSPLVRQGNEKLFF
>TRBJ1-2|TRBV9|-|-
TGTGCCAGCAGCCCAACAGATCGGGACGGCTACACCTTC
CASSPTDRDGYTF
>TRBJ2-3|TRBV19|-|-
TGTGCCAGTAGTAGAAATCGTCGGGGAACAGATACGCAGTATTTT
CASSRNRRGTDTQYF
>TRBJ2-1|TRBV5-1|-|-
TGCGCCAGCTCACCTAGCGAGCGCTACAATGAGCAGTTCTTC
CASSPSERYNEQFF
>TRBJ1-4|TRBV5-1|TRBD1|once
TGCGCCAGCAGCTGGGACCGGGACAGGGAAAATGAAAAACTGTTTTTT
CASSWDRDRENEKLFF
>TRBJ1-1|TRBV5-1|-|-
TGCGCCAGCAGCATGACCGGGACGTTGAACACTGAAGCTTTCTTT
CASSMTGTLNTEAFF
>TRBJ2-5|TRBV2|TRBD2|-
TGTGCCAGCAGTGGGCCGACTAGCGACCAAGAGACCCAGTACTTC
CASSGPTSDQETQYF
>TRBJ2-5|TRBV9|-|-
TGTGCCAGCAGCGTAGAAGGACGGAGACAAGAGACCCAGTACTTC
CASSVEGRRQETQYF
>TRBJ2-1|TRBV4-1|TRBD2|-
TGCGCCAGCAGCCAAGTTAGTAGCGGGGGAGACAATGAGCAGTTCTTC
CASSQVSSGGDNEQFF
>TRBJ1-2|TRBV2|-|few
TGTGCCAGCAGTGAAAGATCCTATGGCTACACCTTC
CASSERSYGYTF
>TRBJ2-3|TRBV29-1|-|-
TGCAGCGCAGCTGAACGGGGGCCCACAGATACGCAGTATTTT
CSAAERGPTDTQYF
>TRBJ2-7|TRBV4-2|TRBD2|few
TGTGCCAGCAGCCAAGTGGGGGGAGGGCCCTCCTACGAGCAGTACTTC
CASSQVGGGPSYEQYF
>TRBJ2-1|TRBV7-6|TRBD1|few
TGTGCCAGCAGCGAAAAGACAGGGCTAAGAAACAATGAGCAGTTCTTC
CASSEKTGLRNNEQFF
>TRBJ2-7|TRBV7-2|TRBD1|-
TGTGCCAGCAGCCCCTGGACAGGGTCCTACGAGCAGTACTTC
CASSPWTGSYEQYF
>TRBJ2-6|TRBV5-4|-|-
TGTGCCAGCAGCTCCGGGATTGGCTCTGGGGCCAACGTCCTGACTTTC
CASSSGIGSGANVLTF
>TRBJ1-2|TRBV14|-|-
TGTGCCAGCAGCCAAGAGTGGCAGTCCTATGGCTACACCTTC
CASSQEWQSYGYTF
>TRBJ2-3|TRBV4-1|-|-
TGCGCCAGCAGCCCGGGACTGGGCACAGATACGCAGTATTTT
CASSPGLGTDTQYF
>TRBJ2-1|TRBV12-5|-|-
TGTGCTAGTGGTTGGCGGGGTGCGTACAATGAGCAGTTCTTC
CASGWRGAYNEQFF
>TRBJ2-1|TRBV5-1|-|-
TGCGCCAGCAGCTTGCCGGGGTCTAATGAGCAGTTCTTC
CASSLPGSNEQFF
>TRBJ1-1|TRBV5-1|-|-
TGCGCCAGCAGCTTAAATCGGCGGAGCACTGAAGCTTTCTTT
CASSLNRRSTEAFF
>TRBJ1-5|TRBV21-1|-|-
TGTGCCAGCAGGACTACCGGGGCCAATCAGCCCCAGCATTTT
CASRTTGANQPQHF
>TRBJ2-5|TRBV4-2|TRBD1|-
TGTGCCAGCAGCCTAACCGCCGACAGGGATCGGGAGACCCAGTACTTC
CASSLTADRDRETQYF
>TRBJ2-5|TRBV14|-|-
TGTGCCAGCAGGCGGGGAGACGGGCGAACCCGGTACTTC
CASRRGDGRTRYF
>TRBJ2-7|TRBV4-3|TRBD1|-
TGCGCCAGCAGCCAAGTCGGGACAGGGGAGCACGAGCAGTACTTC
CASSQVGTGEHEQYF
>TRBJ1-2|TRBV7-9|-|-
TGTGCCAGCAGATTCCGGACATCGAATGGCTACACCTTC
CASRFRTSNGYTF